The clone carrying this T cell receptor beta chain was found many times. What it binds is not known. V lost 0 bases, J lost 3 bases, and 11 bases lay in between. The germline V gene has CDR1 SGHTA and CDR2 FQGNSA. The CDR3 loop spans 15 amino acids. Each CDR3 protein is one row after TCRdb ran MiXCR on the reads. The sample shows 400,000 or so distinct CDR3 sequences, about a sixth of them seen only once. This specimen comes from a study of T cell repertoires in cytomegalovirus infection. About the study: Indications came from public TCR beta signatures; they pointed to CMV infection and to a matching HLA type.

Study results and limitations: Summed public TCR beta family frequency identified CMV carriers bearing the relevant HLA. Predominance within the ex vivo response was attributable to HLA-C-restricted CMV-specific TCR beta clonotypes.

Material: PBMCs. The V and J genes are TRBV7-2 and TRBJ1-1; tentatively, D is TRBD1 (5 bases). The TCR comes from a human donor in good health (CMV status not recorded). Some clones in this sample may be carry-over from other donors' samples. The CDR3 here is CASSLALGGDTEAFF. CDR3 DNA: TGTGCCAGCAGCTTAGCCCTCGGGGGGGACACTGAAGCTTTCTTT.